This is a list of T cell receptor beta chains from one sample in a study of T cells in Graves' hyperthyroidism and ophthalmopathy. MiXCR, run by TCRdb on the multiplex PCR reads, gives a single entry per CDR3 protein. The sample shows some 350,000 distinct CDR3 sequences, about an eighth of them seen only once. Sequencing input: blood. These receptors all come from a woman in her 40s with Graves' ophthalmopathy. The CDR3 runs from the conserved cysteine through the conserved F or W. A D gene is named only where the DNA matches it firmly. Clone size appears in some rows only: once, few, many, or a class for an expanded clone.

size: many; D: -; V: TRBV12-3/TRBV12-4; J: TRBJ1-1; CDR3: CASSPRDMYTEAFF; DNA: TGTGCCAGCAGCCCCCGGGATATGTACACTGAAGCTTTCTTT
size: -; D: -; V: TRBV7-9; J: TRBJ2-2; CDR3: CASRYGAGANTGELFF; DNA: TGTGCCAGCCGCTACGGGGCAGGGGCAAACACCGGGGAGCTGTTTTTT
size: many; D: TRBD2; V: TRBV20-1; J: TRBJ2-3; CDR3: CSAGPGLARDTQYF; DNA: TGCAGTGCCGGACCGGGACTAGCTCGCGATACGCAGTATTTT
size: many; D: -; V: TRBV12-3/TRBV12-4; J: TRBJ2-1; CDR3: CASRSGRASSYNEQFF; DNA: TGTGCCAGCAGGTCGGGACGGGCGAGCTCCTACAATGAGCAGTTCTTC
size: many; D: TRBD1; V: TRBV20-1; J: TRBJ2-7; CDR3: CSALNRDRNPYEQYF; DNA: TGCAGTGCTCTCAACCGGGACAGGAACCCCTACGAGCAGTACTTC
size: many; D: -; V: TRBV6-5; J: TRBJ1-3; CDR3: CASSYSHAGSGNTIYF; DNA: TGTGCCAGCAGTTACTCCCATGCCGGCTCTGGAAACACCATATATTTT
size: few; D: -; V: TRBV18; J: TRBJ2-1; CDR3: CASSPTSIVGEQFF; DNA: TGTGCCAGCTCACCAACTAGCATCGTGGGTGAGCAGTTCTTC
size: -; D: TRBD1; V: TRBV28; J: TRBJ2-3; CDR3: CASPPRDRGRRDTQYF; DNA: TGTGCCAGCCCACCCCGGGACAGGGGGCGCCGAGATACGCAGTATTTT
size: many; D: -; V: TRBV19; J: TRBJ2-3; CDR3: CASSISGSITDTQYF; DNA: TGTGCCAGTAGTATAAGTGGATCCATCACAGATACGCAGTATTTT
size: many; D: -; V: TRBV12-5; J: TRBJ2-7; CDR3: CASGLETYEQYF; DNA: TGTGCTAGTGGTTTGGAAACTTACGAGCAGTACTTC
size: -; D: -; V: TRBV12-3/TRBV12-4; J: TRBJ2-1; CDR3: CASRDTLSSYNEWFF; DNA: TGTGCCAGCAGGGACACCCTCAGCTCCTACAATGAGTGGTTCTTC
size: many; D: -; V: TRBV6-2/TRBV6-3; J: TRBJ2-1; CDR3: CASTFGGRNEQFF; DNA: TGTGCCAGCACGTTTGGGGGACGAAATGAGCAGTTCTTC
size: -; D: -; V: TRBV3-1; J: TRBJ1-4; CDR3: CASSQRGIAGLTNEKLFF; DNA: TGTGCCAGCAGCCAGAGGGGGATTGCAGGATTAACTAATGAAAAACTGTTTTTT
size: many; D: -; V: TRBV20-1; J: TRBJ2-1; CDR3: CSAPYRETNNEQFF; DNA: TGCAGTGCTCCATACCGGGAGACGAACAATGAGCAGTTCTTC
size: many; D: TRBD1; V: TRBV29-1; J: TRBJ2-7; CDR3: CSGQGARSYEQYF; DNA: TGCAGCGGACAGGGGGCGCGAAGCTACGAGCAGTACTTC
size: few; D: TRBD1; V: TRBV5-1; J: TRBJ1-6; CDR3: CASSGLQGYNSPLHF; DNA: TGCGCCAGCAGCGGTTTACAGGGGTATAACTCACCCCTCCACTTT
size: few; D: TRBD2; V: TRBV3-1; J: TRBJ2-2; CDR3: CASSQLLAGGGTGELFF; DNA: TGTGCCAGCAGCCAACTTCTAGCGGGAGGCGGCACCGGGGAGCTGTTTTTT
size: many; D: TRBD1; V: TRBV28; J: TRBJ2-1; CDR3: CANFGTAKYNEQFF; DNA: TGTGCCAACTTTGGGACAGCCAAATACAATGAGCAGTTCTTC
size: many; D: -; V: TRBV20-1; J: TRBJ1-4; CDR3: CSARDRGGALNEKLFF; DNA: TGCAGTGCTAGAGACCGCGGTGGGGCCTTAAATGAAAAACTGTTTTTT
size: many; D: -; V: TRBV2; J: TRBJ1-2; CDR3: CASSRTRENSGYTF; DNA: TGTGCCAGCAGCCGGACAAGGGAGAACTCTGGCTACACCTTC
size: many; D: -; V: TRBV2; J: TRBJ2-1; CDR3: CASSPDSAGEQFF; DNA: TGTGCCAGCAGTCCGGACTCGGCGGGTGAGCAGTTCTTC
size: few; D: -; V: TRBV5-1; J: TRBJ1-6; CDR3: CASSLETGTNSPLHF; DNA: TGCGCCAGCAGCTTGGAAACAGGGACGAATTCACCCCTCCACTTT
size: few; D: -; V: TRBV18; J: TRBJ1-1; CDR3: CASSRSEGRGTEAFF; DNA: TGTGCCAGCTCACGGTCAGAGGGTAGGGGCACTGAAGCTTTCTTT
size: many; D: -; V: TRBV6-1; J: TRBJ2-2; CDR3: CASLQGPRAGELFF; DNA: TGTGCCAGCCTACAGGGTCCGAGGGCCGGGGAGCTGTTTTTT
size: few; D: TRBD1; V: TRBV20-1; J: TRBJ1-1; CDR3: CSARDEDRGGTEASF; DNA: TGCAGTGCTAGGGACGAGGACAGGGGTGGTACTGAAGCTTCCTTT
size: few; D: -; V: TRBV28; J: TRBJ2-2; CDR3: CASRPHGRNTGELFF; DNA: TGTGCCAGCAGGCCCCACGGACGGAACACCGGGGAGCTGTTTTTT
size: -; D: -; V: TRBV7-9; J: TRBJ1-3; CDR3: CASSSSAHSGNTIYF; DNA: TGTGCCAGCAGCTCCAGCGCTCACTCTGGAAACACCATATATTTT
size: many; D: -; V: TRBV11-3; J: TRBJ2-3; CDR3: CAGSFRRSSTDTQYF; DNA: TGTGCCGGCAGCTTCCGGCGGAGTAGCACAGATACGCAGTATTTT
size: many; D: -; V: TRBV11-2; J: TRBJ2-1; CDR3: CASSPYSTPVYNEQFF; DNA: TGTGCCAGCAGCCCCTACAGTACCCCCGTATACAATGAGCAGTTCTTC
size: many; D: TRBD1; V: TRBV28; J: TRBJ1-1; CDR3: CASSLFSGGTEAFF; DNA: TGTGCCAGCAGTTTATTTTCAGGGGGCACTGAAGCTTTCTTT
size: -; D: TRBD1; V: TRBV18; J: TRBJ1-6; CDR3: CASSLSGQGQLNSPLHF; DNA: TGTGCCAGCTCACTTTCAGGACAGGGTCAATTGAATTCACCCCTCCACTTT
size: many; D: -; V: TRBV7-2; J: TRBJ2-1; CDR3: CASSLAGGPNEQFF; DNA: TGTGCCAGCAGCTTAGCCGGGGGTCCCAATGAGCAGTTCTTC
size: -; D: -; V: TRBV6-1; J: TRBJ1-6; CDR3: CASSEKGWVRTYNSPLHF; DNA: TGTGCCAGCAGTGAAAAGGGTTGGGTCAGGACTTATAATTCACCCCTCCACTTT
size: many; D: -; V: TRBV11-2; J: TRBJ2-1; CDR3: CASSFWVSYNEQFF; DNA: TGTGCCAGCAGCTTTTGGGTTTCGTACAATGAGCAGTTCTTC
size: few; D: -; V: TRBV27; J: TRBJ1-2; CDR3: CASSKGYIYGYTF; DNA: TGTGCCAGCAGTAAGGGGTATATCTATGGCTACACCTTC
size: few; D: TRBD1; V: TRBV27; J: TRBJ2-7; CDR3: CASSSDLGQGHEQYF; DNA: TGTGCCAGCAGTTCCGACCTGGGACAGGGCCACGAGCAGTACTTC
size: many; D: -; V: TRBV15; J: TRBJ1-4; CDR3: CATSRTGLNEKLFF; DNA: TGTGCCACCAGCAGGACAGGACTTAATGAAAAACTGTTTTTT
size: many; D: -; V: TRBV20-1; J: TRBJ1-1; CDR3: CSAGDPAKLVNTEAFF; DNA: TGCAGTGCTGGGGACCCAGCGAAATTGGTGAACACTGAAGCTTTCTTT
size: -; D: -; V: TRBV11-3; J: TRBJ1-6; CDR3: CASSLAKQRPLHF; DNA: TGTGCCAGCAGCCTAGCGAAACAACGACCCCTCCACTTT
size: many; D: -; V: TRBV12-3/TRBV12-4; J: TRBJ1-5; CDR3: CASSQYPNQPQHF; DNA: TGTGCCAGCAGCCAATATCCCAATCAGCCCCAGCATTTT
size: -; D: -; V: TRBV18; J: TRBJ1-4; CDR3: CASSQGLGEKLFF; DNA: TGTGCCAGCTCACAGGGGCTCGGTGAAAAACTGTTTTTT
size: many; D: -; V: TRBV18; J: TRBJ1-1; CDR3: CASSPPAATEAFF; DNA: TGTGCCAGCTCACCACCGGCAGCCACTGAAGCTTTCTTT
size: -; D: -; V: TRBV2; J: TRBJ1-1; CDR3: CASSAKRQVMNTEAFF; DNA: TGTGCCAGCAGTGCAAAACGGCAGGTGATGAACACTGAAGCTTTCTTT
size: few; D: -; V: TRBV18; J: TRBJ1-3; CDR3: CATQQGSGNTIYF; DNA: TGTGCCACCCAGCAGGGCTCTGGAAACACCATATATTTT
size: many; D: -; V: TRBV28; J: TRBJ2-2; CDR3: CAIPGASANTGELFF; DNA: TGTGCCATCCCGGGGGCTAGCGCGAACACCGGGGAGCTGTTTTTT